These 3 T cell receptor beta chains originate from one sample sequenced in a study of CD8+CD57+ T cells in acquired aplastic anemia. Genomic DNA served as template for TCR beta VDJ and CDR3 profiling. Each CDR3 protein is one row after TCRdb ran MiXCR on the reads. The data show around 400,000 distinct CDR3 sequences, about two thirds seen once. Sequencing was carried out using sorted CD4+, CD8+, or CD8+CD57+ T cells (not recorded which) from PBMCs. These receptors were collected from a human donor in good health, serving as a control.

This clonotype was observed a single time. The chain uses TRBV2 and TRBJ2-7; 10 bases match TRBD1. V lost 6 bases and J lost 5; bases outside the gene matches: 10. CDR3 length: 15 amino acids. CDR1 SNHLY and CDR2 FYNNEI come from the germline V gene. In DNA, the CDR3 is TGTGCCAGCAGCCCGCAGACAGGGGGCGGCGACGAGCAGTACTTC. As protein: CASSPQTGGGDEQYF.

About this clonotype itself: A read error may account for a junction end that differs from germline. The chain links TRBV12-3 or TRBV12-4 to TRBJ1-1, with 7 bases matching TRBD1. The CDR3 is 14 residues long. The CDR3 bases are TGCGCCAGCCCACTGGACAGGACTTACACTGAAGCTTTCTTT. It translates to CASPLDRTYTEAFF.

The chain carries TRBV11-2 and TRBJ2-7, with D perhaps TRBD2 (5 bases). CDR3 length: 15 residues. V lost 5 bases, J lost 3 bases, and 17 bases lay in between. Germline-derived CDR1 and CDR2 are SGHAT and FQNNGV. The DNA of the CDR3 is TGTGCCAGCAGCCGGACTGAAGAGATGAACTACGAGCAGTACTTC. The encoded protein is CASSRTEEMNYEQYF.